A selection of T cell receptor beta chains follows, all from one sample in a study of Tregs in tolerant kidney transplant recipients. The repertoire was sequenced with immunoSEQ multiplex PCR; TCRdb's copy has only in-frame clones and lacks some. The repertoire holds about 100,000 clones, with nearly 90% as singletons. Sample: CD4+ T cells from blood, taken before the transplant. These receptor sequences come from a human donor who received a combined kidney and bone marrow transplant. Each CDR3 is given with its conserved first and last residue. Fields, in order: CDR3 length, clone size, D gene, J gene, V gene, CDR3 DNA, CDR3 protein. A D gene is named only where the DNA matches it firmly. Not every row has a clone size; where given, it reads once, few, many or a size class.

CDR3 length: 16
clone size: NA
D gene: TRBD2
J gene: TRBJ2-2
V gene: TRBV18
CDR3 DNA: TGTGCCAGCTCACCCCTAGCGGGAGGGCTTACCGGGGAGCTGTTTTTT
CDR3 protein: CASSPLAGGLTGELFF

CDR3 length: 13
clone size: NA
D gene: NA
J gene: TRBJ2-7
V gene: TRBV7-2
CDR3 DNA: TGTGCCAGCAGCCCACAGGGTCCCCACGAGCAGTACTTC
CDR3 protein: CASSPQGPHEQYF

CDR3 length: 17
clone size: once
D gene: TRBD2
J gene: TRBJ2-1
V gene: TRBV4-1
CDR3 DNA: TGCGCCAGCAGCCAAGAAACCGGGACTAGCGCCTACAATGAGCAGTTCTTC
CDR3 protein: CASSQETGTSAYNEQFF

CDR3 length: 14
clone size: NA
D gene: TRBD1
J gene: TRBJ1-1
V gene: TRBV5-1
CDR3 DNA: TGCGCCAGCAGCCTACCAGACAGGGGTACTGAAGCTTTCTTT
CDR3 protein: CASSLPDRGTEAFF

CDR3 length: 17
clone size: NA
D gene: NA
J gene: TRBJ1-1
V gene: TRBV5-3
CDR3 DNA: TGTGCCAGAAGCTTGGCCGCGAGGGGGTTCATGAACACTGAAGCTTTCTTT
CDR3 protein: CARSLAARGFMNTEAFF

CDR3 length: 14
clone size: NA
D gene: TRBD1
J gene: TRBJ2-7
V gene: TRBV11-2
CDR3 DNA: TGTGCCAGCAGCTTGGACAGGTACTCCTACGAGCAGTACTTC
CDR3 protein: CASSLDRYSYEQYF

CDR3 length: 15
clone size: once
D gene: NA
J gene: TRBJ2-7
V gene: TRBV11-3
CDR3 DNA: TGTGCCAGCAGCTTAGATGGTGGGGAGAACTACGAGCAGTACTTC
CDR3 protein: CASSLDGGENYEQYF

CDR3 length: 13
clone size: NA
D gene: NA
J gene: TRBJ1-4
V gene: TRBV19
CDR3 DNA: TGTGCCAGTAGACCGGACACGAATGAAAAACTGTTTTTT
CDR3 protein: CASRPDTNEKLFF

CDR3 length: 16
clone size: NA
D gene: TRBD1
J gene: TRBJ1-2
V gene: TRBV19
CDR3 DNA: TGTGCCAGTCAGTTGAGCCGGCGAGACAGGGGTTACGGCTACACCTTC
CDR3 protein: CASQLSRRDRGYGYTF

CDR3 length: 15
clone size: NA
D gene: TRBD1
J gene: TRBJ1-1
V gene: TRBV5-1
CDR3 DNA: TGCGCCAGCAGCTACGGACAGGGCATTGGCACTGAAGCTTTCTTT
CDR3 protein: CASSYGQGIGTEAFF

CDR3 length: 15
clone size: NA
D gene: TRBD2
J gene: TRBJ2-5
V gene: TRBV5-1
CDR3 DNA: TGCGCCAGCAGAGCGCAGCGGGGAGGTGTTGAGACCCAGTACTTC
CDR3 protein: CASRAQRGGVETQYF

CDR3 length: 14
clone size: NA
D gene: TRBD1
J gene: TRBJ2-3
V gene: TRBV6-5
CDR3 DNA: TGTGCCAGCAGTTACTCACTCGGACAGGGTACGCAGTATTTT
CDR3 protein: CASSYSLGQGTQYF

CDR3 length: 14
clone size: once
D gene: TRBD1
J gene: TRBJ2-7
V gene: TRBV9
CDR3 DNA: TGTGCCAGCAGCCCATGGGACAGGACCTACGAGCAGTACTTC
CDR3 protein: CASSPWDRTYEQYF

CDR3 length: 15
clone size: NA
D gene: NA
J gene: TRBJ1-4
V gene: TRBV6-5
CDR3 DNA: TGTGCCAGCAGTTACTCGAGAGGGTTGGGTGAAAAACTGTTTTTT
CDR3 protein: CASSYSRGLGEKLFF

CDR3 length: 15
clone size: NA
D gene: NA
J gene: TRBJ2-4
V gene: TRBV25-1
CDR3 DNA: TGTGCCAGCAGTGAGCGGGAACCCACAAAAAACATTCAGTACTTC
CDR3 protein: CASSEREPTKNIQYF